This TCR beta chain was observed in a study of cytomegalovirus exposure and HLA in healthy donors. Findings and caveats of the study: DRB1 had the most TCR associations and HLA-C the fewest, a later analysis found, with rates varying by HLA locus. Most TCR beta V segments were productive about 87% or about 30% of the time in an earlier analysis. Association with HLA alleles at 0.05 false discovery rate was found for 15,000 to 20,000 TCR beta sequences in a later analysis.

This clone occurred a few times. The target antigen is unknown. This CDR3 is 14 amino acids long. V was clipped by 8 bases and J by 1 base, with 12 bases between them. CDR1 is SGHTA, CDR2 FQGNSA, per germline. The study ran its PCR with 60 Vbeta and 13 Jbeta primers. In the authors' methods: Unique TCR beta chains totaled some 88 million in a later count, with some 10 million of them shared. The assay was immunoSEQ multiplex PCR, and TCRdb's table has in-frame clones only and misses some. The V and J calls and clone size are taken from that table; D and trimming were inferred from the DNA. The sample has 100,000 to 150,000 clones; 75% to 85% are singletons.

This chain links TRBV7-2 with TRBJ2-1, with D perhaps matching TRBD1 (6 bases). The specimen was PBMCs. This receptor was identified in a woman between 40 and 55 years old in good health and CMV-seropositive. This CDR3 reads CASPPGASYNEQFF. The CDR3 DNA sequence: TGTGCCAGCCCGCCAGGGGCATCCTACAATGAGCAGTTCTTC.